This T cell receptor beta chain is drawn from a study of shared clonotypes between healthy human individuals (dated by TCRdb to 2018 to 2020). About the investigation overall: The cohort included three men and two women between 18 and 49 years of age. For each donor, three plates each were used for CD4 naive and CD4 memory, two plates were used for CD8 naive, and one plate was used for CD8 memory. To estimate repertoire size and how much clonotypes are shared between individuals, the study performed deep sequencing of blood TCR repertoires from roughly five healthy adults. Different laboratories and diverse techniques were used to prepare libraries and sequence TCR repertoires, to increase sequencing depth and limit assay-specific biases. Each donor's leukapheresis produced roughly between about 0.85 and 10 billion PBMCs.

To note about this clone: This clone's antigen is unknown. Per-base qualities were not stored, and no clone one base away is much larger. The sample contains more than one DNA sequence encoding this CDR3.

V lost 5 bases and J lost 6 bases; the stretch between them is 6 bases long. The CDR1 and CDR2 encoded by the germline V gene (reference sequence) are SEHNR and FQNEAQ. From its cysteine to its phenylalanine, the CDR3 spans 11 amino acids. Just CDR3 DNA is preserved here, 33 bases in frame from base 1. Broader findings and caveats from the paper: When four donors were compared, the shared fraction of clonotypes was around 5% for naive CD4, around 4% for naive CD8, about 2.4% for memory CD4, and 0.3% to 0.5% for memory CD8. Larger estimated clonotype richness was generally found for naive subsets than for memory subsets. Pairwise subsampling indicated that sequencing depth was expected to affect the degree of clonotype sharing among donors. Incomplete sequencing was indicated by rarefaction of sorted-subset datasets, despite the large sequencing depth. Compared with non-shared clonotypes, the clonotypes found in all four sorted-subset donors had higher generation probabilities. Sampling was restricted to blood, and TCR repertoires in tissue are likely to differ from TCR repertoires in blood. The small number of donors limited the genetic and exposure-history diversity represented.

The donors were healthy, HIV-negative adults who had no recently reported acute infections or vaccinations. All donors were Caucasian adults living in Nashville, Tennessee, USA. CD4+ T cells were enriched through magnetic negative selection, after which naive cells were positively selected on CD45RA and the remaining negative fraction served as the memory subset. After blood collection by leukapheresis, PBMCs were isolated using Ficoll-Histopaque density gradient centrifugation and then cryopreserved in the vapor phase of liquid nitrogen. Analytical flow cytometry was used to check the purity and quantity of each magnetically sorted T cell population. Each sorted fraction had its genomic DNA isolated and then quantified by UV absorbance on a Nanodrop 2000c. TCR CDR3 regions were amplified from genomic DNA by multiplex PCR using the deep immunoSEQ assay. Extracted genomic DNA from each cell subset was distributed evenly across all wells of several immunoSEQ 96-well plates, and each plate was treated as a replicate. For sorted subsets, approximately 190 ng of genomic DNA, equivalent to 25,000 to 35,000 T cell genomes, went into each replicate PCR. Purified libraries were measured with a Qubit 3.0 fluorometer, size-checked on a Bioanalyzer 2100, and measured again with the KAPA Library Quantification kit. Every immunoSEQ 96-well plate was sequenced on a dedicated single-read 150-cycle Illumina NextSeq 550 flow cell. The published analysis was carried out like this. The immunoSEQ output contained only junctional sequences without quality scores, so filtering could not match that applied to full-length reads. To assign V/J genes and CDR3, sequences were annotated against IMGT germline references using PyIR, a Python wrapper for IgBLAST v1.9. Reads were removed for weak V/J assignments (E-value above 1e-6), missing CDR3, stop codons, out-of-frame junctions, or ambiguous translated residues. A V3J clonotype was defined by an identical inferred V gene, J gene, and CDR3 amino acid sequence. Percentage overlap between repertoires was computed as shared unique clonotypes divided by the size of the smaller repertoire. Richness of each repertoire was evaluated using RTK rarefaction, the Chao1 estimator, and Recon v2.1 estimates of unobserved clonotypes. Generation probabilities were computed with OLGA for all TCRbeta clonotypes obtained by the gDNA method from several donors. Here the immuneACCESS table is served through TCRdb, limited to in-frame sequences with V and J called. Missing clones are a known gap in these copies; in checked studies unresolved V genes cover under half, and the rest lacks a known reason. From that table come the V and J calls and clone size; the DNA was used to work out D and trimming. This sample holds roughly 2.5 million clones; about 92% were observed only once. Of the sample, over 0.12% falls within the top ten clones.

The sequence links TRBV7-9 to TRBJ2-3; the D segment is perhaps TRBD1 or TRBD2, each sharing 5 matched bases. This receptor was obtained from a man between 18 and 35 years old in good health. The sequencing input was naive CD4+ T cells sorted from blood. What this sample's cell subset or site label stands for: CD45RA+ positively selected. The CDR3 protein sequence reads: CASSRGDTQYF. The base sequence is TGTGCCAGCAGCCGGGGCGATACGCAGTATTTT.